Each of the 29 T cell receptor beta chains below was sequenced from the same sample in a study of T cell responses to AZD1222 COVID-19 vaccine. Profiled with immunoSEQ multiplex PCR; TCRdb holds only in-frame clones, not every one. The sample contains roughly 150,000 clones, 88% of which appear only once. The specimen comprised peripheral blood, sampled on day 0 of AZD1222 vaccination. All receptors derive from an adult in good health.

The chain has TRBV30 and TRBJ1-5, with 10 bases fitting TRBD1. Trimming at V came to 1 base and at J to 3 bases, leaving 9 bases not matched to a gene. In germline, CDR1 is GTSNPN, CDR2 SVGIG (reference sequence). This CDR3 contains 17 residues. CDR3 sequence: CAWSGGQGRPDNQPQHF. CDR3 bases: TGTGCCTGGAGTGGGGGACAGGGGAGACCTGACAATCAGCCCCAGCATTTT.

This clone was observed once. This sequence joins TRBV7-9 and TRBJ2-1, with D perhaps matching TRBD2 (6 bases). Trimming left V 3 bases short and J 7 bases short, with 16 bases between. The CDR3 covers 15 residues. CDR1 is SEHNR, CDR2 FQNEAQ, per germline (reference sequence). The CDR3 DNA follows: TGTGCCAGCAGCTTGGAGGGAGGCCGGGGGAATGAGCAGTTCTTC. It specifies CASSLEGGRGNEQFF.

The CDR3 loop is CASSSGLANSYEQYF. As DNA, the CDR3 is TGCGCCAGCAGCTCGGGACTAGCGAATTCCTACGAGCAGTACTTC. V is TRBV4-3 and J is TRBJ2-7, with TRBD2 identical over 10 bases. V dropped 5 bases and J dropped 1; count of bases not matched to a gene: 5. The CDR3 contains 15 residues. The germline CDR1 and CDR2 sequences are LGHNA and YSLEER.

The chain links TRBV7-2 to TRBJ1-5, with 7 bases matching TRBD1. V lost 1 base and J lost 3; bases outside the gene matches: 3. The CDR3 is 15 residues long. CDR1 and CDR2 (germline): SGHTA, FQGNSA. The chain's CDR3 is CASSLGQGFNQPQHF. Here the CDR3 DNA reads TGTGCCAGCAGCTTAGGACAGGGATTCAATCAGCCCCAGCATTTT.

The chain recombines TRBV11-2 with TRBJ2-6; TRBD1 aligns across 7 bases. V dropped 4 bases and J dropped 1; count of bases not matched to a gene: 4. The length of the CDR3 is 16 residues. Germline CDR1 is SGHAT and CDR2 is FQNNGV. The CDR3 sequence: CASSSVRGSGANVLTF. The CDR3 nucleotides are TGTGCCAGCAGCTCGGTCAGGGGGTCTGGGGCCAACGTCCTGACTTTC.

A note on this clone: Additional DNA sequences in this sample encode the identical CDR3. The genes are TRBV5-4 and TRBJ2-5, with 9 bases fitting TRBD1. Germline V gives CDR1 SGHNT, CDR2 YYREEE (reference sequence). The ends lost 3 bases at V and 1 base at J; junction bases unmatched: 1. The CDR3 runs to 14 residues. CDR3 sequence reads: CASSSGQGQETQYF. The CDR3 coding sequence is TGTGCCAGCAGCTCGGGACAGGGCCAAGAGACCCAGTACTTC.

V gene TRBV4-2 combines with J gene TRBJ2-3, with 8 bases lining up with TRBD2. Germline-derived CDR1 and CDR2 are LGHNA and YNFKEQ. The V gene end was trimmed by 0 bases and the J gene end by 2 bases; junction bases not matched to a gene: 13. CDR3 size: 19 residues. CDR3 residues: CASSQDWRRTSSYTDTQYF. In DNA, the CDR3 is TGTGCCAGCAGCCAAGATTGGAGACGGACTAGCTCTTACACAGATACGCAGTATTTT.

V is TRBV28 and J is TRBJ2-2; D possibly corresponds to TRBD1 (6 bases). Trimming pared 5 bases from V and 1 base from J, leaving 14 bases between. The V gene's germline CDR1 is MDHEN and CDR2 SYDVKM. CDR3 length equals 16 residues. CDR3 sequence (DNA): TGTGCCAGCAGTACCCGGTACAGGGAGAACACCGGGGAGCTGTTTTTT. It specifies CASSTRYRENTGELFF.

This clone was seen a single time. The chain is built from TRBV7-9 and TRBJ2-2, with D possibly TRBD2 on 7 matching bases. CDR3 length: 16 amino acids. Trimming removed 7 bases from V and 2 bases from J, with 17 bases in between. CDR1 is SEHNR, CDR2 FQNEAQ, per germline (reference sequence). Here the CDR3 reads CASTPSGGLNTGELFF. CDR3 coding DNA: TGTGCCAGCACCCCGTCGGGGGGCCTTAACACCGGGGAGCTGTTTTTT.

This clone has just a few counts. The gene calls are TRBV11-2 and TRBJ2-7, with D perhaps TRBD2 (6 bases). The CDR3 runs to 14 residues. Germline CDR1 is SGHAT and CDR2 is FQNNGV. The V gene lost 4 bases and the J gene lost 0 bases, with 10 bases spanning the gap. In DNA, the CDR3 is TGTGCCAGCAGCTGGGACTTGATCTCCTACGAGCAGTACTTC. Its protein product is CASSWDLISYEQYF.

The genes are TRBV6-5 and TRBJ1-2; D ambiguous. Germline loops: CDR1 MNHEY, CDR2 SVGAGI. V lost 8 bases, J lost 3 bases, and 13 bases lay in between. This CDR3 is 13 amino acids long. CDR3 protein: CASSQGTHYGYTF. CDR3 nucleotide sequence: TGTGCCAGCTCTCAAGGAACTCACTATGGCTACACCTTC.

The chain couples TRBV5-4 to TRBJ1-2; 10 bases are a match to TRBD1. The CDR3 loop spans 13 amino acids. Germline lookup yields CDR1 SGHNT and CDR2 YYREEE (reference sequence). Trimming took 3 bases from V and 8 from J; bases not matched to a gene: 4. The CDR3 coding sequence is TGTGCCAGCAGCTCTCCGGGACAGGGGGGCTACACCTTC. It codes for CASSSPGQGGYTF.

V is TRBV6-5 and J is TRBJ1-2, with D possibly matching TRBD1 (5 bases). This CDR3 is built from 16 residues. Trimming shortened V by 2 bases and J by 10 bases, and 23 bases separated the two germline ends. Looked up from germline, CDR1 is MNHEY and CDR2 is SVGAGI. This CDR3 is CASSYGNGGEGSDYTF. The CDR3 nucleotides are TGTGCCAGCAGTTACGGGAATGGGGGGGAAGGTTCGGACTACACCTTC.

This clone occurred once. This chain links TRBV9 with TRBJ1-2, with no clear D. This CDR3 contains 13 residues. In germline, CDR1 is SGDLS, CDR2 YYNGEE. The V end lost 0 bases, the J end lost 8 bases, and 11 bases lay between the germline ends. The CDR3 loop reads CASSVESVPGYTF. Written as DNA, the CDR3 is TGTGCCAGCAGCGTAGAGAGCGTACCAGGCTACACCTTC.

This chain uses TRBV5-1 with TRBJ2-5; tentative D call: TRBD2 (5 bases). This CDR3 comprises 14 residues. CDR1 and CDR2 (germline): SGHRS, YFSETQ. Trimming left V 0 bases short and J 5 bases short, with 11 bases between. CDR3: CASSLVLEAETQYF. In nucleotides, the CDR3 is TGCGCCAGCAGCTTGGTATTGGAGGCTGAGACCCAGTACTTC.

Remarks on this clone: Other nucleotide sequences in the sample specify the same CDR3. The chain recombines TRBV2 with TRBJ2-5; D unclear. Trimming removed 5 bases at V and 3 bases at J, with 4 bases between. Germline CDR1 SNHLY, CDR2 FYNNEI. The CDR3 consists of 11 residues. The CDR3 bases are TGTGCCAGCAGTCTTAAAGAGACCCAGTACTTC. As protein: CASSLKETQYF.

The genes are TRBV11-1 and TRBJ1-2; D not resolved. The V gene lost 4 bases and the J gene lost 6 bases, with 15 bases spanning the gap. The CDR3 is made up of 14 amino acids. In germline, CDR1 is SGHAT, CDR2 FQDESV (reference sequence). CDR3 nucleotides: TGTGCCAGCAGCTCCCGGGCCCCCGGAGATGGCTACACCTTC. Translated: CASSSRAPGDGYTF.

The chain carries TRBV14 and TRBJ2-7, with 7 bases fitting TRBD2. V gave up 4 bases and J gave up 3 bases; unmatched junction bases: 6. The CDR3 contains 14 residues. CDR1 is SGHDN and CDR2 is FVKESK in the germline V gene. The CDR3 reads CASSLLAAHYEQYF. The DNA of the CDR3 is TGTGCCAGCAGCCTGCTAGCGGCCCACTACGAGCAGTACTTC.

This chain joins TRBV11-2 and TRBJ2-3, with no clear D. The V end was cut by 2 bases, the J end by 2 bases, with 17 bases between. The germline V gene has CDR1 SGHAT and CDR2 FQNNGV. The CDR3 contains 17 residues. The CDR3 region has the DNA TGTGCCAGCAGCTTAAGGTCCAGCTACACCTTCACAGATACGCAGTATTTT. This gives the protein CASSLRSSYTFTDTQYF.

V and J are TRBV30 and TRBJ1-6; TRBD1 matches 7 bases. CDR3 length equals 15 residues. Germline assignment: CDR1 GTSNPN and CDR2 SVGIG (reference sequence). Trimming at V came to 1 base and at J to 7 bases, leaving 7 bases not matched to a gene. In DNA, the CDR3 is TGTGCCTGGAGTGGGTCACAGGGGATGAATTCACCCCTCCACTTT. This gives the protein CAWSGSQGMNSPLHF.

This chain uses TRBV6-4 with TRBJ2-2; TRBD1 matches 12 bases. Looked up from germline, CDR1 is MRHNA and CDR2 is SNTAGT. The CDR3 contains 16 residues. Unmatched junction bases numbered 6, after V lost 6 bases and J lost 4 bases. The CDR3 here is CASSPGTGGITGELFF. The CDR3 nucleotides read TGTGCCAGCAGCCCCGGGACAGGGGGCATCACCGGGGAGCTGTTTTTT.

The chain combines TRBV27 with TRBJ2-7; 12 nucleotides agree with TRBD2. The ends lost 6 bases at V and 3 bases at J; junction bases unmatched: 0. The germline CDR1 and CDR2 sequences are MNHEY and SMNVEV (reference sequence). The CDR3 length is 13 residues. The CDR3, as DNA: TGTGCCAGCAGACTAGCGGGAGGCTACGAGCAGTACTTC. As protein: CASRLAGGYEQYF.

This chain uses TRBV28 with TRBJ1-6; 9 bases align to TRBD1. CDR1 and CDR2 from the germline V gene are MDHEN and SYDVKM. Trimming removed 2 bases from V and 10 bases from J; junction bases left unmatched: 9. This CDR3 has 16 amino acids. The CDR3 nucleotides read TGTGCCAGCAGTTTAGGGGGCGGGACAGGGCTATCACCCCTCCACTTT. It translates to CASSLGGGTGLSPLHF.

This clone was seen a handful of times. The V and J genes are TRBV6-5 and TRBJ1-2; 8 bases map to TRBD1. The CDR3 is made up of 15 amino acids. Germline V CDR1 and CDR2: MNHEY, SVGAGI. Trimming at V came to 2 bases and at J to 4 bases, leaving 6 bases not matched to a gene. CDR3 region: CASSYSRGQGYGYTF. The DNA of the CDR3 is TGTGCCAGCAGTTACAGCAGGGGGCAAGGCTATGGCTACACCTTC.

This chain joins TRBV9 and TRBJ1-1; 7 nucleotides line up with TRBD1. Germline CDR1 and CDR2: SGDLS and YYNGEE. The CDR3 totals 13 residues. After removal of 5 bases from V and 4 bases from J, the junction contained 5 bases not matched to a gene. The CDR3 coding sequence is TGTGCCAGCAGTACAGGGGTAGGCACTGAAGCTTTCTTT. It is translated as CASSTGVGTEAFF.

The genes are TRBV6-4 and TRBJ2-1; weak D call: TRBD1 (6 bases). The CDR3 covers 16 residues. The germline gives CDR1 MRHNA, CDR2 SNTAGT. Trimming took off 4 bases at V and 0 bases at J, with 13 bases between the two ends. The CDR3 region has the DNA TGTGCCAGCAGTGTCGTGGGGGCCGTCTCCTACAATGAGCAGTTCTTC. Protein sequence: CASSVVGAVSYNEQFF.

This CDR3 reads CASSLPRQVSNQPQHF. The CDR3 DNA reads as TGTGCCAGTAGCCTCCCTCGACAGGTTAGCAATCAGCCCCAGCATTTT. This chain joins TRBV19 and TRBJ1-5, with a tentative D call TRBD1 (6 bases). Germline loops: CDR1 LNHDA, CDR2 SQIVND (reference sequence). V dropped 6 bases and J dropped 0 bases, with 15 bases sitting between them. The CDR3 contains 16 residues.

This chain connects TRBV6-6 to TRBJ2-4; tentative D call: TRBD1 (5 bases). The CDR3 consists of 17 residues. V was clipped by 6 bases and J by 0 bases, with 18 bases between them. CDR1 MNHNY and CDR2 SVGAGI come from the germline V gene (reference sequence). Here the CDR3 DNA reads TGTGCCAGCAGGCGAGCCGACAGTAAACTAGCCAAAAACATTCAGTACTTC. This sequence encodes CASRRADSKLAKNIQYF.

V and J are TRBV24-1 and TRBJ1-2, with 8 positions matching TRBD1. Losses at the gene ends were 6 bases for V and 3 bases for J; bases not matched to a gene: 2. The CDR3 sequence is 13 residues long. The germline V gene has CDR1 KGHDR and CDR2 SFDVKD. CDR3 region: CATSPDRDYGYTF. DNA for the CDR3: TGTGCCACCAGTCCGGACAGGGACTATGGCTACACCTTC.